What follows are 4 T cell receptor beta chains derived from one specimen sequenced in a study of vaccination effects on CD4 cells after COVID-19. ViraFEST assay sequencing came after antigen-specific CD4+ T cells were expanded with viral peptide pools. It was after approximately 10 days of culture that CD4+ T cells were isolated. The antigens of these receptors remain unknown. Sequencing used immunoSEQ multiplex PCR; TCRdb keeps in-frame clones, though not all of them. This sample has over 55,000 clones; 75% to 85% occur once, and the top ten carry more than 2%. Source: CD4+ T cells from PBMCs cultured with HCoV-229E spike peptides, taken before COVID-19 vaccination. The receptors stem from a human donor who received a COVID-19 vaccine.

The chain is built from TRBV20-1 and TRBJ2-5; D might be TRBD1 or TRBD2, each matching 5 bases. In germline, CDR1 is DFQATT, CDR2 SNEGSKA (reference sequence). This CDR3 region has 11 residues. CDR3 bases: TGCACTGGGGGTTCCGGGGAGACCCAGTACTTC. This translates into CTGGSGETQYF.

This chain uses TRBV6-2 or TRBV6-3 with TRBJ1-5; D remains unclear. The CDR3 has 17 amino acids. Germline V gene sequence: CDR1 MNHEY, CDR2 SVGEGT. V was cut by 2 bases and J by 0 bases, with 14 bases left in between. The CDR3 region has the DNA TGTGCCAGCAGTTACGCCCTCTTGACATATAGCAATCAGCCCCAGCATTTT. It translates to CASSYALLTYSNQPQHF.

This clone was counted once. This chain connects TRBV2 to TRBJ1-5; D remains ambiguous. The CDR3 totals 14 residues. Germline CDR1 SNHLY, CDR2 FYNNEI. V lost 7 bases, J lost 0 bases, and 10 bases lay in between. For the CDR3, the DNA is TGTGCCAGCAAGCAGACTGTTAGCAATCAGCCCCAGCATTTT. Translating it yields CASKQTVSNQPQHF.

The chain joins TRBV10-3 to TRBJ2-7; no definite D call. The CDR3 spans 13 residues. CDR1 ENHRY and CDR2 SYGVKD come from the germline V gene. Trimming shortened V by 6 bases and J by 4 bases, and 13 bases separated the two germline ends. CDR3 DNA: TGTGCCATCAGCTCCGGGCCAGGTTACGAGCAGTACGTC. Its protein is CAISSGPGYEQYV.